One sample yielded the 3 T cell receptor beta chains listed below, sequenced in a study of Ad26.COV2.S vaccination and SARS-CoV-2 variants. Sequencing used immunoSEQ multiplex PCR; TCRdb keeps in-frame clones, though not all of them. The data hold about 480,000 clones, with about 83% observed a single time. Treatment here: about 20 received Ad26.COV2.S at low or high dose, single or two shots; 5 received placebo; per-sample allocation not given. Sampling occurred on day 63 after the first vaccine or placebo injection. The material sequenced was peripheral blood, taken in a trial of Ad26.COV2.S vaccine versus placebo. The receptors shown here come from a person between 18 and 65 years old who received the Ad26.COV2.S COVID-19 vaccine or a placebo.

The gene calls are TRBV7-2 and TRBJ1-5; no definite D call. Germline V lookup: CDR1 SGHTA, CDR2 FQGNSA. V lost 4 bases and J 5 bases, leaving 9 bases between the germline ends. There are 13 residues in the CDR3. The CDR3 DNA reads as TGTGCCAGCAGCTCGAAGGCTTATCAGCCCCAGCATTTT. It translates to CASSSKAYQPQHF.

The CDR3 coding sequence is TGTGCCAGCAGCCCCCAATTAGGGCAGCGAGGAAGGGTCATTCAGTACTTC. Its protein is CASSPQLGQRGRVIQYF. This sequence joins TRBV3-1 (or the pseudogene TRBV3-2) and TRBJ2-4; D not resolved. Germline V gives CDR1 LGHDT, CDR2 YNNKEL (reference sequence). V lost 4 bases to trimming and J lost 9 bases, with 25 bases between them. The CDR3 has 17 amino acids.

The genes are TRBV28 and TRBJ2-5; D is tentatively TRBD1 or TRBD2 (5 bases each). CDR3 size: 14 residues. CDR1 and CDR2 from the germline V gene are MDHEN and SYDVKM. V was shortened by 11 bases and J by 5 bases, with 21 bases between the two germline ends. The CDR3 nucleotides are TGTGCCGGCTCCGGGGCAGACCTTGGGGAGACCCAGTACTTC. Amino acids: CAGSGADLGETQYF.